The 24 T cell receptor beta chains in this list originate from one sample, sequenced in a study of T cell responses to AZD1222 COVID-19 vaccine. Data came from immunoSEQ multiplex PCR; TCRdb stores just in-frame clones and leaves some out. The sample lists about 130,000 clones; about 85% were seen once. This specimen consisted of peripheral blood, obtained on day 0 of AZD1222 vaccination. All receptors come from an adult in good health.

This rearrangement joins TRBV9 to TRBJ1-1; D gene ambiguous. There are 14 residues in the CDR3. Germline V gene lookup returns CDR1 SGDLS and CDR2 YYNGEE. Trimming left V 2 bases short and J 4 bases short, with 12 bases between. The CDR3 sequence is CASSVLREVTEAFF. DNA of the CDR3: TGTGCCAGCAGCGTCCTCCGGGAAGTCACTGAAGCTTTCTTT.

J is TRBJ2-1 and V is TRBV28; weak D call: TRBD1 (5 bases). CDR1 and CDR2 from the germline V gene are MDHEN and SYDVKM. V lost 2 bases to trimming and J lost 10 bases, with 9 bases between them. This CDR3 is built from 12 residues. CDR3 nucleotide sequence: TGTGCCAGCAGTTTAATGACAGTCGAGCAGTTCTTC. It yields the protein CASSLMTVEQFF.

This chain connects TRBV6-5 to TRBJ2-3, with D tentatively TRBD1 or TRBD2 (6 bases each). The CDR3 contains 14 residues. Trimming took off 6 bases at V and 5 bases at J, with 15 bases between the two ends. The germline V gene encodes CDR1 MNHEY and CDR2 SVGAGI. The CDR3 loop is CASSLRGAGDTQYF. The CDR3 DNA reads TGTGCCAGCAGCCTAAGGGGGGCCGGAGATACGCAGTATTTT.

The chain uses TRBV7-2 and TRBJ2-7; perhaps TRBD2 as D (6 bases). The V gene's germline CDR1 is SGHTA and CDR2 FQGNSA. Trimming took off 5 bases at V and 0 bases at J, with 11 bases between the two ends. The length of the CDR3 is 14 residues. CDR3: CASSVGTSSYEQYF. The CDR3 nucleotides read TGTGCCAGCAGCGTGGGGACTTCCTCCTACGAGCAGTACTTC.

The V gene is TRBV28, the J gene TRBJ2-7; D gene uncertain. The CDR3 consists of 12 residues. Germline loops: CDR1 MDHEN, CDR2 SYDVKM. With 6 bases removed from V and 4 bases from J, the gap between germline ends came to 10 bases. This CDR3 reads CASSRTVYEQYF. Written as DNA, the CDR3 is TGTGCCAGCAGCAGGACGGTTTACGAGCAGTACTTC.

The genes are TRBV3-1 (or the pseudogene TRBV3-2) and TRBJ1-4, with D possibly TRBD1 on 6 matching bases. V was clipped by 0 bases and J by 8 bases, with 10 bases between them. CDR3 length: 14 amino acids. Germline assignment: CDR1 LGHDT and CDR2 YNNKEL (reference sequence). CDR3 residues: CASSQEGGGEKLFF. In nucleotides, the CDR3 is TGTGCCAGCAGCCAAGAGGGGGGGGGCGAAAAACTGTTTTTT.

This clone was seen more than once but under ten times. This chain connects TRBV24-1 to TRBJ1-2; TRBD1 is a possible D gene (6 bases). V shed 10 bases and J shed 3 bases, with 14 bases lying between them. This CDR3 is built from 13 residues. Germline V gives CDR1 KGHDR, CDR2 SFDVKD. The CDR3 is CATHEQGYYGYTF. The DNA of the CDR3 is TGTGCCACGCACGAACAGGGTTACTATGGCTACACCTTC.

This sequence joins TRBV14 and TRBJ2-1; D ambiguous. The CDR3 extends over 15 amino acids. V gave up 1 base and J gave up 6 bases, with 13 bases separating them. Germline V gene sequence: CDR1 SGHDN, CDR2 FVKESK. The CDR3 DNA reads TGTGCCAGCAGCCAAGCGGTAGTGATCTTCAATGAGCAGTTCTTC. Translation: CASSQAVVIFNEQFF.

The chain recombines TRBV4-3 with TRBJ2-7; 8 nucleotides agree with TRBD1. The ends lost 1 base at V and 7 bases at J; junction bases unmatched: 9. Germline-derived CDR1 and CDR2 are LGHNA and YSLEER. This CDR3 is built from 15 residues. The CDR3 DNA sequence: TGCGCCAGCAGCCAAGCTACAGGGGGTAAAAGAGAGCAGTACTTC. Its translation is CASSQATGGKREQYF.

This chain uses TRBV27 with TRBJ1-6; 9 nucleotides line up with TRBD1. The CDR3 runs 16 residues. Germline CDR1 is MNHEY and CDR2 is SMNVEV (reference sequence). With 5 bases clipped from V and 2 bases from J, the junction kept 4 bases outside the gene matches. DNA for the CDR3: TGTGCCAGCAGTGCCGGACAGGGGACCTATAATTCACCCCTCCACTTT. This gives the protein CASSAGQGTYNSPLHF.

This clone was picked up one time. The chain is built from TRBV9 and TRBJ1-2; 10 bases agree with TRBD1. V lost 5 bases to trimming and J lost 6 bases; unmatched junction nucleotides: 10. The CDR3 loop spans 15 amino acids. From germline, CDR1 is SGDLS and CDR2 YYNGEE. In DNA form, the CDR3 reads TGTGCCAGCAGTCTTCATGGGACAGGGGAAGATGGCTACACCTTC. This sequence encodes CASSLHGTGEDGYTF.

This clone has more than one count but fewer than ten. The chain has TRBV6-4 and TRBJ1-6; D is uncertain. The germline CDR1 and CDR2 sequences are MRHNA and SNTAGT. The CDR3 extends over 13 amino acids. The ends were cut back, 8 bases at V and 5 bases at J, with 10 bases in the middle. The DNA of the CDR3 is TGTGCCAGCGGCCAGTCCCATAATTCACCCCTCCACTTT. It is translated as CASGQSHNSPLHF.

CDR3 DNA: TGCGCCAGCAGCCAGTCTCGGGGGGTGAGCGCAGATACGCAGTATTTT. Its translation: CASSQSRGVSADTQYF. The V call is TRBV4-3, the J call TRBJ2-3, with 7 positions matching TRBD2. V gave up 3 bases and J gave up 4 bases; unmatched junction bases: 10. Germline values: CDR1 LGHNA, CDR2 YSLEER. The CDR3 extends over 16 amino acids.

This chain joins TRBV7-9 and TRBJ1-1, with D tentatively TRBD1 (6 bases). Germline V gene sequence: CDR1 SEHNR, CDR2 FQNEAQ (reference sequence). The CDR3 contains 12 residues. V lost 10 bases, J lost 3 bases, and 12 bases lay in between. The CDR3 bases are TGTGCCACTTCTAAGGGGGACACTGAAGCTTTCTTT. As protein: CATSKGDTEAFF. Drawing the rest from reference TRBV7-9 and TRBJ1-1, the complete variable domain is DTGVSQNPRHKITKRGQNVTFRCDPISEHNRLYWYRQTLGQGPEFLTYFQNEAQLEKSRLLSDRFSAERPKGSFSTLEIQRTEQGDSAMYLCATSKGDTEAFFGQGTRLTVV.

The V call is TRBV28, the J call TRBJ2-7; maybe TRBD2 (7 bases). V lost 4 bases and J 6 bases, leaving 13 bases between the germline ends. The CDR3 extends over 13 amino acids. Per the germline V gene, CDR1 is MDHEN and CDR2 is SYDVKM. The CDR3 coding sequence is TGTGCCAGCAGTTGGGGGGGGCGCGTCGAGCAGTACTTC. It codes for CASSWGGRVEQYF. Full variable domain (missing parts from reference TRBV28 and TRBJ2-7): DVKVTQSSRYLVKRTGEKVFLECVQDMDHENMFWYRQDPGLGLRLIYFSYDVKMKEKGDIPEGYSVSREKKERFSLILESASTNQTSMYLCASSWGGRVEQYFGPGTRLTVT.

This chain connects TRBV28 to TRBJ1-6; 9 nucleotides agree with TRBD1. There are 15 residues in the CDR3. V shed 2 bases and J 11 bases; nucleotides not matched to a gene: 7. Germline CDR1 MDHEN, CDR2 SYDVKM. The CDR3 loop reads CASSLQGQGVAPLHF. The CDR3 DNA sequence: TGTGCCAGCAGTTTACAGGGACAGGGAGTGGCACCCCTCCACTTT.

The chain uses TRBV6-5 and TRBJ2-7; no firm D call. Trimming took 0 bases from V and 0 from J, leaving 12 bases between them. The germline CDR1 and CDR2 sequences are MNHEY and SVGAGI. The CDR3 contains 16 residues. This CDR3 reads CASSYSGASSSYEQYF. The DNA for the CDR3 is TGTGCCAGCAGTTACTCGGGCGCCTCGAGCTCCTACGAGCAGTACTTC.

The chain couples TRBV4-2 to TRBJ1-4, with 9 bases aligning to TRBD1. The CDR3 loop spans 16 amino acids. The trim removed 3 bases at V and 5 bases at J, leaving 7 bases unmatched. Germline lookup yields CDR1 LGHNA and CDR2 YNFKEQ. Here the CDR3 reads CASSQGGTGSNEKLFF. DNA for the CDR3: TGTGCCAGCAGCCAGGGCGGGACAGGGTCGAATGAAAAACTGTTTTTT.

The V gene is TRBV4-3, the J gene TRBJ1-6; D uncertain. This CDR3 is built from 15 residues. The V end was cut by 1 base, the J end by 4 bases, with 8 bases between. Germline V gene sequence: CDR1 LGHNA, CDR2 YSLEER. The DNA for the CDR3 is TGCGCCAGCAGCCAAGGAGGCCCTTATAATTCACCCCTCCACTTT. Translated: CASSQGGPYNSPLHF.

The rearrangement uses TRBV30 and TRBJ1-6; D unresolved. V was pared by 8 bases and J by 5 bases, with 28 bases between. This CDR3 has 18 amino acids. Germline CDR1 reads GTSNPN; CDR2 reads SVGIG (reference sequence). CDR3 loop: CAGGSPYLVDLNNSPLHF. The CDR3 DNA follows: TGTGCCGGAGGTAGCCCATATCTGGTGGACCTAAATAATTCACCCCTCCACTTT.

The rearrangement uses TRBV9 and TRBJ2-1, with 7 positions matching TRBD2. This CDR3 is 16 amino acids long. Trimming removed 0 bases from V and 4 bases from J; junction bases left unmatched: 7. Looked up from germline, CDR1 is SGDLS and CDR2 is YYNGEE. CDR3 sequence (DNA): TGTGCCAGCAGCGTAGGAGGCGGGGGACCTTACAATGAGCAGTTCTTC. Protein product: CASSVGGGGPYNEQFF.

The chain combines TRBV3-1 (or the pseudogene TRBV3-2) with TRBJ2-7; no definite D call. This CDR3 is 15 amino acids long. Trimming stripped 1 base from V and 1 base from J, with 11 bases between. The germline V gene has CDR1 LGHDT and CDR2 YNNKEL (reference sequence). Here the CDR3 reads CASSQALGKSYEQYF. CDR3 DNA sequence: TGTGCCAGCAGCCAAGCTCTGGGGAAATCCTACGAGCAGTACTTC.

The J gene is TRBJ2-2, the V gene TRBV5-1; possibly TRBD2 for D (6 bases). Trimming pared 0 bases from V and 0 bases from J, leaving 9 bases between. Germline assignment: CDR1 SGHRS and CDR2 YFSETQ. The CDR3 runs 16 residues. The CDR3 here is CASSLVAGSNTGELFF. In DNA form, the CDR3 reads TGCGCCAGCAGCTTGGTTGCGGGATCGAACACCGGGGAGCTGTTTTTT. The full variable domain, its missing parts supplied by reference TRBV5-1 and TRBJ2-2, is KAGVTQTPRYLIKTRGQQVTLSCSPISGHRSVSWYQQTPGQGLQFLFEYFSETQRNKGNFPGRFSGRQFSNSRSEMNVSTLELGDSALYLCASSLVAGSNTGELFFGEGSRLTVL.

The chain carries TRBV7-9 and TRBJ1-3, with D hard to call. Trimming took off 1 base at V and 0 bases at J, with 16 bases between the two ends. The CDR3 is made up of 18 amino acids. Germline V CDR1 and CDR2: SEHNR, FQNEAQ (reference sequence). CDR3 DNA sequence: TGTGCCAGCAGCTTAGAGGTTTTTGGGTCAACCTCTGGAAACACCATATATTTT. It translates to CASSLEVFGSTSGNTIYF.